This T cell receptor beta chain was found in a study of blood T cell repertoires in COVID-19. Comments on this clone: The same CDR3 can be traced to other DNA sequences in this sample.

Profiled with immunoSEQ multiplex PCR; TCRdb holds only in-frame clones, not every one. Of 130,000 or so clones listed, 80% were seen once; the top ten hold around 25%. The CDR3 covers 13 residues. CDR1 and CDR2 (germline): GTSNPN, SVGIG (reference sequence). V was trimmed by 1 base and J by 2 bases, leaving 8 bases between them. This chain links TRBV30 with TRBJ1-1; tentatively, D is TRBD1 (5 bases). This clonotype was sampled from a human donor in a cohort sampled during active COVID-19. The sequenced sample consisted of peripheral blood. Here the CDR3 reads CAWSEGVNTEAFF. CDR3 in DNA: TGTGCCTGGAGTGAAGGGGTAAACACTGAAGCTTTCTTT.